A single sample gave rise to the 6 T cell receptor beta chains below, sequenced in a study of metastatic and nonmetastatic thyroid tumors. Among the patients, none had received any treatment before thyroid surgery. TCRdb reprocessed the PCR reads using MiXCR. This table has fewer than 40,000 clones, 16% appearing once. Sample: blood. The receptors originated from a female donor with papillary thyroid cancer or a benign thyroid nodule (not recorded which). Some clones in this sample may be carry-over from other donors' samples.

This clone is labeled as medium-sized (0.01 to 0.1%). This chain links TRBV11-2 with TRBJ1-6, with TRBD1 matching over 8 bases. V was clipped by 5 bases and J by 10 bases; unmatched bases: 4. The CDR3 is made up of 13 amino acids. The germline V gene has CDR1 SGHAT and CDR2 FQNNGV. CDR3 sequence: CASSLDRDSPLHF. Here the CDR3 DNA reads TGTGCCAGCAGCCTGGACAGGGACTCACCCCTCCACTTT.

The table lists this clone with many counts. The chain couples TRBV10-2 to TRBJ2-7; tentatively, D is TRBD1 (6 bases). Trimming removed 6 bases from V and 5 bases from J, with 17 bases in between. Looked up from germline, CDR1 is WSHSY and CDR2 is SAAADI. This CDR3 region has 14 residues. CDR3 nucleotide sequence: TGCGCCAGCAGGGACAGTCCGTCCCTGCACGAGCAGTACTTC. Translated: CASRDSPSLHEQYF.

This clone was detected ten times or more. The rearrangement joins TRBV7-9 to TRBJ1-4, with D maybe TRBD1 (5 bases). Between the trimmed V and J ends, which lost 4 bases and 6 bases, there was a span of 9 bases. The length of the CDR3 is 13 residues. Germline loops: CDR1 SEHNR, CDR2 FQNEAQ (reference sequence). The CDR3 DNA sequence: TGTGCCAGCAGCTCGAGGGGAGATGAAAAACTGTTTTTT. Protein: CASSSRGDEKLFF.

This clone was detected ten times or more. V and J are TRBV6-1 and TRBJ1-2; TRBD1 matches 7 bases. Losses at the gene ends were 1 base for V and 4 bases for J; bases not matched to a gene: 9. CDR1 is MNHNS and CDR2 is SASEGT in the germline V gene. This CDR3 comprises 16 residues. In DNA form, the CDR3 reads TGTGCCAGCAGTGAAGGATACAGGGGCCCGACCTATGGCTACACCTTC. Residues: CASSEGYRGPTYGYTF.

On this clone: The conserved phenylalanine or tryptophan is not found at the CDR3 terminus, so this likely reflects a read error. This sequence joins TRBV5-1 and TRBJ1-2; TRBD1 is a possible D gene (5 bases). This CDR3 region has 13 residues. From germline, CDR1 is SGHRS and CDR2 YFSETQ. The CDR3 bases are TGTGCCAGCAGCCCCGGGACGGCGTATGGCTACACCCTC. Its protein is CASSPGTAYGYTL.

A remark on this clone: At one of its ends the junction is not consistent with the germline gene, which may arise from a read error. Other DNA sequences in this sample translate to the same CDR3. The V and J genes are TRBV28 and TRBJ1-1; TRBD1 agrees at 7 bases. Germline V gene lookup returns CDR1 MDHEN and CDR2 SYDVKM. CDR3 length: 16 amino acids. This CDR3 reads CASSLGVRGLDTEAFF. CDR3 nucleotides: TGTGCCAGCAGTTTAGGGGTCAGGGGGTTGGACACCGAAGCTTTCTTT.